The following is a TCR beta chain sequence with its context. Per the germline V gene, CDR1 is SNHLY and CDR2 is FYNNEI. This CDR3 region has 14 residues. The data belong to a study of T cells expressing NK-cell markers. One entry per CDR3 protein, without DNA, is what TCRdb gives after re-calling the 5' RACE reads. This sample's table reports 120,000 to 150,000 distinct CDR3 sequences. This clonotype was sampled from a man between 18 and 29 years old in good health. The chain combines TRBV2 with TRBJ2-3. Sequences were obtained from blood T cells: a sorted CD56 or NKG2C T cell subset, CD4+ or CD8+ T cells, or bulk PBMC T cells (not recorded which). The CDR3 sequence: CASSLGYSTDTQYF.